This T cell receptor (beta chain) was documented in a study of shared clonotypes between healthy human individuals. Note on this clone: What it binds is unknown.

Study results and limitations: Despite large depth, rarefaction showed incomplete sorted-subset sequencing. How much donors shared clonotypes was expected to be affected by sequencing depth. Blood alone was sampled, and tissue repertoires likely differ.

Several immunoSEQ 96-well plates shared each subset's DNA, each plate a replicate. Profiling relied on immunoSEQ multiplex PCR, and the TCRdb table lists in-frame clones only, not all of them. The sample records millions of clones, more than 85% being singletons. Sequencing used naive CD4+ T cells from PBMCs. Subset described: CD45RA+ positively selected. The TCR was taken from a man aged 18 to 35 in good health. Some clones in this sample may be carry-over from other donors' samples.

The CDR3 region has the DNA TGTGCCAGCAGTTACGTTCCAGTAGCGGGAAGCGAACGGGATGAGCAGTTCTTC. It encodes CASSYVPVAGSERDEQFF. V and J are TRBV27 and TRBJ2-1, with 8 nucleotides matching TRBD2. J was trimmed by 8 bases and V by 4 bases; bases with no gene match: 19. In germline, CDR1 is MNHEY, CDR2 SMNVEV (reference sequence). There are 18 residues in the CDR3.